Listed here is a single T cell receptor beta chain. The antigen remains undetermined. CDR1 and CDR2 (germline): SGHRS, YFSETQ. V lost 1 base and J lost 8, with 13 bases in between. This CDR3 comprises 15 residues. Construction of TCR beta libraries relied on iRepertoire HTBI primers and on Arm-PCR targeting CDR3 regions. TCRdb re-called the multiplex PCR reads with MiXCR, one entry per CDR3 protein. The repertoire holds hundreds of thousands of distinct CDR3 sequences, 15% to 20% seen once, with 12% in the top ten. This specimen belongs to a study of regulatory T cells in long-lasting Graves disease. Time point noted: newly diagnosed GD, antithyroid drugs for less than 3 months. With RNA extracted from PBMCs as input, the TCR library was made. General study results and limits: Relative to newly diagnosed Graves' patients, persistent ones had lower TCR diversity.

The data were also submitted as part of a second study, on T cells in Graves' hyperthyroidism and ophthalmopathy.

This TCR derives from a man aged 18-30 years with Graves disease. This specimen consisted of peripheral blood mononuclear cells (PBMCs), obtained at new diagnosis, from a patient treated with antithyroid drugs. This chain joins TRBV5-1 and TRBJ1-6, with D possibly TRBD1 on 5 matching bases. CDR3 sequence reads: CASSLPLGADSPLHF. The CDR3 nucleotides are TGCGCCAGCAGCTTGCCCCTTGGGGCGGATTCACCCCTCCACTTT.